This T cell receptor (beta chain) was sequenced in a study of cytomegalovirus exposure and HLA in healthy donors. Turning to the study itself: Earlier, some 170 million T cells were analyzed, and fewer than 120 million unique TCR beta sequences were found among them.

The PCR employed 60 Vbeta primers together with 13 Jbeta primers. Profiled with immunoSEQ multiplex PCR; TCRdb holds only in-frame clones, not every one. The sample records fewer than 200,000 clones, 70% to 80% being singletons. V dropped 1 base and J dropped 0 bases, with 9 bases sitting between them. Germline CDR1 reads SGHNT; CDR2 reads YENEEA. The length of the CDR3 is 15 residues. V is TRBV11-3 and J is TRBJ2-5, with a tentative D call TRBD1 (5 bases). This clonotype was sampled from a middle-aged woman in good health and CMV-seronegative. The sample comprised PBMCs. The CDR3 loop is CASSLGGQNQETQYF. CDR3 bases: TGTGCCAGCAGCTTAGGAGGACAAAACCAAGAGACCCAGTACTTC.